These 21 T cell receptor beta chains were all obtained from the same sample, sequenced in a study of identical twins. Via MiXCR, TCRdb re-called the 5' RACE reads, giving one row per CDR3 protein. The data hold approximately 500,000 distinct CDR3 sequences, with about 16% observed a single time. Another study also made use of these data, one on yellow fever vaccine responses in identical twins.

The sample taken for sequencing was CD4+ T cells sorted from blood. The receptor source for this set is a woman aged 18-29 years in good health.

CDR3 sequence: CASSPQDSFNEQFF. CDR3 DNA: TGTGCCAGCAGCCCCCAGGACAGTTTCAATGAGCAGTTCTTC. V and J are TRBV7-6 and TRBJ2-1; D possibly corresponds to TRBD1 (6 bases). This CDR3 is built from 14 residues. Germline loops: CDR1 SGHVS, CDR2 FNYEAQ. V was cut by 5 bases and J by 6 bases, with 14 bases left in between.

This clonotype was picked up many times. The chain has TRBV6-5 and TRBJ1-6; tentatively, D is TRBD1 (6 bases). CDR1 is MNHEY and CDR2 is SVGAGI in the germline V gene. Trimming took 2 bases from V and 14 from J, leaving 10 bases between them. This CDR3 comprises 12 residues. CDR3: CASSYGDTTLHF. The CDR3, as DNA: TGTGCCAGCAGTTACGGGGACACTACCCTCCACTTT.

CDR3 sequence (DNA): TGTGCCAGCAGTGAAACTAGCGGGGGGCAAGAGACCCAGTACTTC. Protein product: CASSETSGGQETQYF. This chain uses TRBV12-3 or TRBV12-4 with TRBJ2-5, with 12 bases matching TRBD2. This CDR3 region has 15 residues. J was trimmed by 2 bases and V by 5 bases; bases with no gene match: 3.

This chain connects TRBV5-1 to TRBJ2-1; TRBD2 aligns across 10 bases. This CDR3 comprises 15 residues. The junction had 5 bases not matched to a gene; V was cut back by 4 bases and J by 4 bases. Germline V lookup: CDR1 SGHRS, CDR2 YFSETQ. CDR3 sequence reads: CASSPGLAQYNEQFF. The CDR3 DNA reads as TGCGCCAGCAGCCCGGGACTAGCGCAATACAATGAGCAGTTCTTC. The full variable domain, in which reference TRBV5-1 and TRBJ2-1 provide the parts outside the CDR3, is KAGVTQTPRYLIKTRGQQVTLSCSPISGHRSVSWYQQTPGQGLQFLFEYFSETQRNKGNFPGRFSGRQFSNSRSEMNVSTLELGDSALYLCASSPGLAQYNEQFFGPGTRLTVL.

In its sample, this clonotype was seen a few times. The chain links TRBV28 to TRBJ1-6; 7 positions match TRBD1. The J segment lost 11 bases and the V segment lost 2 bases, leaving 9 bases of the junction unmatched. The CDR3 consists of 15 residues. The germline gives CDR1 MDHEN, CDR2 SYDVKM. The CDR3 protein is CASSLVVTGNPPLHF. The CDR3, as DNA: TGTGCCAGCAGTTTAGTCGTGACAGGGAATCCACCCCTCCACTTT.

This clonotype was recorded a few times. CDR3 DNA: TGTGCCACCAGCAAAGCCCCAGTCTTCGCTTCAGATACGCAGTATTTT. This translates into CATSKAPVFASDTQYF. The chain combines TRBV15 with TRBJ2-3; D gene uncertain. From germline, CDR1 is LNHNV and CDR2 YYDKDF (reference sequence). This CDR3 has 16 residues. Trimming left V 4 bases short and J 4 bases short, with 18 bases between.

V and J are TRBV20-1 and TRBJ1-5; D is possibly TRBD1 (5 bases). V lost 3 bases, J lost 6 bases, and 9 bases lay in between. This CDR3 comprises 12 residues. The germline CDR1 and CDR2 sequences are DFQATT and SNEGSKA (reference sequence). Here the CDR3 DNA reads TGCAGTGCTAGTGGGACGGCTCAGCCCCAGCATTTT. Its protein is CSASGTAQPQHF.

The J gene is TRBJ1-1, the V gene TRBV6-5; 10 nucleotides align to TRBD1. Germline values: CDR1 MNHEY, CDR2 SVGAGI. The ends lost 4 bases at V and 11 bases at J; junction bases unmatched: 7. The CDR3 is made up of 13 amino acids. The CDR3 region has the DNA TGTGCCAGCAGTTCCCGGGACAGGGGCTTGGCTTTCTTT. Its translation: CASSSRDRGLAFF.

The gene calls are TRBV2 and TRBJ2-7; D is uncertain. The CDR3 sequence is 17 residues long. The germline V gene encodes CDR1 SNHLY and CDR2 FYNNEI. V lost 5 bases, J lost 1 base, and 21 bases lay in between. CDR3 sequence: CASSLTRALRKSYEQYF. In DNA form, the CDR3 reads TGTGCCAGCAGTTTAACAAGGGCATTACGAAAATCCTACGAGCAGTACTTC.

This clonotype was seen at least ten times. The chain uses TRBV28 and TRBJ2-3, with D unresolved. Germline lookup yields CDR1 MDHEN and CDR2 SYDVKM. CDR3 length: 15 amino acids. Trimming cost V 3 bases and J 1 base, with 11 bases left between them. The CDR3 sequence is CASSLSSAGTDTQYF. The DNA of the CDR3 is TGTGCCAGCAGTTTGTCGTCGGCGGGCACAGATACGCAGTATTTT.

This clonotype was seen a handful of times. The rearrangement joins TRBV20-1 to TRBJ2-1; TRBD2 aligns across 14 bases. V lost 2 bases, J lost 4 bases, and 4 bases stayed unmatched. Per the germline V gene, CDR1 is DFQATT and CDR2 is SNEGSKA (reference sequence). There are 16 residues in the CDR3. CDR3 nucleotides: TGCAGTGCTAGATCTGGGACTAGCGGGAGTTACAATGAGCAGTTCTTC. Protein: CSARSGTSGSYNEQFF.

This clonotype was seen a handful of times. This chain joins TRBV15 and TRBJ2-1, with TRBD2 as a possible D gene (7 bases). Germline-derived CDR1 and CDR2 are LNHNV and YYDKDF (reference sequence). The V gene lost 0 bases and the J gene lost 6 bases, with 21 bases spanning the gap. The CDR3 runs to 18 residues. The CDR3 sequence: CATSREGRRGAGPNEQFF. The CDR3 region has the DNA TGTGCCACCAGCAGAGAGGGCCGTCGGGGGGCCGGGCCCAATGAGCAGTTCTTC.

The chain's CDR3 is CATSPSPLAGRRYEETQYF. CDR3 coding DNA: TGTGCCACCAGCCCGTCACCCCTAGCGGGCCGCCGGTACGAAGAGACCCAGTACTTC. The chain joins TRBV24-1 to TRBJ2-5, with TRBD2 matching over 8 bases. Germline loops: CDR1 KGHDR, CDR2 SFDVKD. V shed 7 bases, J shed 3 bases, and the junction held 21 bases outside the gene matches. The CDR3 is 19 residues long.

This clonotype was observed a few times. The gene calls are TRBV24-1 and TRBJ2-5, with TRBD2 identical over 13 bases. The CDR3 is made up of 19 amino acids. Germline V CDR1 and CDR2: KGHDR, SFDVKD. V dropped 4 bases and J dropped 4; count of bases not matched to a gene: 14. CDR3 loop: CATSDPGARTSGRGETQYF. CDR3 DNA sequence: TGTGCCACCAGTGACCCTGGGGCGCGGACTAGCGGGAGAGGAGAGACCCAGTACTTC.

The chain recombines TRBV12-3 or TRBV12-4 with TRBJ2-2; no clear D gene. The V end was cut by 4 bases, the J end by 0 bases, with 6 bases between. The CDR3 covers 14 residues. CDR3 in DNA: TGTGCCAGCAGTTCTCAATCGAACACCGGGGAGCTGTTTTTT. It codes for CASSSQSNTGELFF.

V and J are TRBV20-1 and TRBJ2-7, with D uncertain. V lost 7 bases, J lost 3 bases, and 19 bases lay in between. Germline CDR1 reads DFQATT; CDR2 reads SNEGSKA (reference sequence). This CDR3 region has 14 residues. The CDR3 nucleotides are TGCAGTGGATCCCCCAGGCTAGAATACTACGAGCAGTACGTC. It is translated as CSGSPRLEYYEQYV.

This clonotype was picked up a small number of times. This chain uses TRBV2 with TRBJ2-6, with 8 bases that match TRBD1. The V gene end was trimmed by 7 bases and the J gene end by 4 bases; junction bases not matched to a gene: 6. There are 15 residues in the CDR3. Germline values: CDR1 SNHLY, CDR2 FYNNEI. This CDR3 reads CASTGQGSGANVLTF. In DNA, the CDR3 is TGTGCCAGCACCGGACAGGGCTCAGGGGCCAACGTCCTGACTTTC.

The chain joins TRBV5-1 to TRBJ2-2; 9 positions match TRBD1. Per the germline V gene, CDR1 is SGHRS and CDR2 is YFSETQ. CDR3 size: 18 residues. V was clipped by 4 bases and J by 0 bases; unmatched bases: 10. CDR3 sequence: CASSPGLTGGPNTGELFF. For the CDR3, the DNA is TGCGCCAGCAGCCCTGGACTGACAGGGGGTCCGAACACCGGGGAGCTGTTTTTT.

The sample holds a few counts of this clonotype. The rearrangement links TRBV3-1 to TRBJ2-1; D tentatively fits TRBD1 or TRBD2 (5 bases each). The CDR3 loop spans 15 amino acids. V was cut by 3 bases and J by 0 bases, with 9 bases left in between. The germline V gene encodes CDR1 LGHDT and CDR2 YNNKEL (reference sequence). The CDR3, as DNA: TGTGCCAGCAGCCAGGGGGTTAACTCCTACAATGAGCAGTTCTTC. Translation gives CASSQGVNSYNEQFF.

This clonotype was seen repeatedly, ten times or more. The chain couples TRBV20-1 to TRBJ2-5; 16 positions agree with TRBD2. CDR1 is DFQATT, CDR2 SNEGSKA, per germline (reference sequence). This CDR3 region has 18 residues. V was pared by 5 bases and J by 5 bases, with 14 bases of the junction left unmatched. This CDR3 is CSALGTSGGAPQKETQYF. In DNA, the CDR3 is TGCAGTGCTCTTGGGACTAGCGGGGGGGCCCCACAAAAGGAGACCCAGTACTTC.

This clonotype was found a few times. The chain carries TRBV7-9 and TRBJ1-4; D unclear. The CDR3 runs to 14 residues. Trimming cost V 3 bases and J 1 base, with 6 bases left between them. Looked up from germline, CDR1 is SEHNR and CDR2 is FQNEAQ (reference sequence). The CDR3 coding sequence is TGTGCCAGCAGCTTGGGTATAACTAATGAAAAACTGTTTTTT. It is translated as CASSLGITNEKLFF.